This T cell receptor beta chain was found in a study of cytomegalovirus exposure and HLA in healthy donors. The study ran its PCR with 60 Vbeta and 13 Jbeta primers. The table came from immunoSEQ multiplex PCR; TCRdb's copy has only in-frame clones and leaves some out. The sample has around 130,000 clones; around 86% are singletons. Points on this clone: Antigen: not known.

J was trimmed by 1 base and V by 4 bases; bases with no gene match: 8. The CDR3 is 15 amino acids. The germline gives CDR1 SGHKS, CDR2 YYEKEE (reference sequence). Findings and caveats of the study: In a later analysis, at a false discovery rate of 0.05, fewer than 20,000 TCR beta sequences were associated with HLA alleles. A cluster of highly shared sequence variants was likely a sequencing artifact.

The sequence derives from a female donor in good health and CMV-seronegative. The sequenced sample consisted of PBMCs. This chain connects TRBV5-5 to TRBJ2-7; 7 bases agree with TRBD2. CDR3 residues: CASSPPERGSYEQYF. CDR3 nucleotide sequence: TGTGCCAGCAGCCCACCAGAGCGGGGATCCTACGAGCAGTACTTC.